The 2 T cell receptor beta chains listed next were all sequenced from one sample in a study of Graves' ophthalmopathy and Graves' hyperthyroidism. RNA transcripts yielded amplified TCR beta CDR3 regions. An opening RT-PCR round employed HTBI primers and preceded a second-round multiplex PCR. TCRdb re-derived calls from the multiplex PCR reads in MiXCR, one entry per CDR3 protein. The profile shows about 590,000 distinct CDR3 sequences, approximately 35% of them singletons. Sequenced input: peripheral blood or thyroid tissue (not recorded which). Receptor source: an adult man with Graves' hyperthyroidism.

This clonotype has more than one count but fewer than ten. V and J are TRBV6-8 and TRBJ1-6; the match to TRBD1 covers 7 bases. The CDR3 runs to 19 residues. Losses at the gene ends were 2 bases for V and 0 bases for J; bases not matched to a gene: 10. Germline CDR1 and CDR2: MNHGY and SAAAGT. The CDR3 region is CASSYPRQGKSSYNSPLHF. The CDR3 DNA is TGTGCCAGCAGTTACCCCCGACAGGGAAAGAGCTCCTATAATTCACCCCTCCACTTT.

The chain has TRBV4-2 and TRBJ1-5; the D is unclear. The CDR3 is 12 residues long. The V gene lost 4 bases and the J gene lost 5 bases, with 6 bases spanning the gap. The germline V gene encodes CDR1 LGHNA and CDR2 YNFKEQ. The chain's CDR3 is CASSLTDQPQHF. CDR3 in DNA: TGTGCCAGCAGCCTGACCGATCAGCCCCAGCATTTT.